A selection of T cell receptor beta chains follows, all from one sample in a study of T cell repertoires in cytomegalovirus infection. A single record per CDR3 protein comes from TCRdb applying MiXCR to the reads. The sample lists around 260,000 distinct CDR3 sequences; roughly 23% were seen once. Sample: PBMCs. The receptors come from a human donor in good health (CMV status not recorded). Some clones in this sample may be carry-over from other donors' samples. The CDR3 runs from the conserved cysteine through the conserved F or W. D genes are given only for firm matches. Expanded clones are given a class, and other clones once, few, many or no size at all.

clone size	V gene	J gene	D gene	CDR3 DNA	CDR3 protein
.	TRBV4-1	TRBJ2-7	.	TGCGCCAGCAGCGGATCGGCTAGGGACTACGAGCAGTACTTC	CASSGSARDYEQYF
many	TRBV7-2	TRBJ2-7	.	TGTGCCAGCAGCTTAGTGGTGCTCTACGAGCAGTACTTC	CASSLVVLYEQYF
.	TRBV14	TRBJ2-5	TRBD2	TGTGCCAGCAGCCGGATAGCGGGAGGGCGGGCTGAGACCCAGTACTTC	CASSRIAGGRAETQYF
.	TRBV24-1	TRBJ2-1	.	TGTGCCACCAGTGAACAGGGAAGATCCTACAATGAGCAGTTCTTC	CATSEQGRSYNEQFF
many	TRBV6-2/TRBV6-3	TRBJ2-1	.	TGTGCCAGCAGTTACCGGGCCCTGGGGCAGTTCTTC	CASSYRALGQFF
few	TRBV15	TRBJ2-5	.	TGTGCCACCAGCAGAGATTTTTCCGTAGAGACCCAGTACTTC	CATSRDFSVETQYF
.	TRBV6-5	TRBJ2-7	.	TGTGCCACCAGGGGCAGGGTACCCTACGAGCAGTACTTC	CATRGRVPYEQYF
few	TRBV28	TRBJ1-2	TRBD1	TGTGCCAGCAGTCCCGGACAGGCACCCCATGGCTACACCTTC	CASSPGQAPHGYTF
many	TRBV7-2	TRBJ2-7	TRBD2	TGTGCCAGCAGCTTACCTAGCGGGAGGGATGGGTCCTACGAGCAGTACTTC	CASSLPSGRDGSYEQYF
.	TRBV6-2/TRBV6-3	TRBJ2-2	TRBD2	TGTGCCAGCAATGCCCCCAGAAGCGGGAGCCTGACCGGGGAGCTGTTTTTT	CASNAPRSGSLTGELFF
many	TRBV7-2	TRBJ1-1	.	TGTGCCAGCAGCTTAGCCGGGGGGCGAATTAGGGCTTTCTTT	CASSLAGGRIRAFF
.	TRBV6-6	TRBJ1-6	.	TGTGCCAGCAGGCCGGGTGTGCGGGATTCACCCCTCCACTTT	CASRPGVRDSPLHF
.	TRBV6-8	TRBJ2-3	.	TGTGCCAGCAGAACGACAGAACTCACAGATACGCAGTATTTT	CASRTTELTDTQYF
.	TRBV5-1	TRBJ2-7	.	TGCGCCAGCAGCTTGCGGGGGGCCCACGAGCAGTACTTC	CASSLRGAHEQYF
.	TRBV4-3	TRBJ2-1	.	TGCGCCAGCAGCCAATCAGACGGGTACTCCTACAATGAGCAGTTCTTC	CASSQSDGYSYNEQFF
.	TRBV18	TRBJ1-1	.	TGTGCCAGCTCTAGCAGGGCAGGGGAAACTGAAGCTTTCTTT	CASSSRAGETEAFF
many	TRBV7-2	TRBJ1-5	TRBD1	TGTGCCAGCAGCCAGGACAGGAATCAGCCCCAGCATTTT	CASSQDRNQPQHF
many	TRBV7-2	TRBJ1-1	.	TGTGCCAGCAGCTCCTTAGGGGGGCTCAACACTGAAGCTTTCTTT	CASSSLGGLNTEAFF
once	TRBV7-2	TRBJ2-6	.	TGTGCCAGCGGCCGAAGCTCTGGGGCCAACGTCCTGACTTTC	CASGRSSGANVLTF
few	TRBV28	TRBJ2-7	.	TGTGCCAGCAGTCTTACCCTGCCTTCAGGGTCGGGTGAGCAGTACTTC	CASSLTLPSGSGEQYF
many	TRBV5-6	TRBJ2-7	TRBD2	TGTGCCAGCAGCTTTCTCCGGGGGGTAGCCTACGAGCAGTACTTC	CASSFLRGVAYEQYF
few	TRBV7-2	TRBJ2-7	.	TGTGCCAGCAGCTTAGGTGGGACACTGAGCTCCTACGAGCAGTACTTC	CASSLGGTLSSYEQYF
once	TRBV29-1	TRBJ2-5	TRBD1	TGCAGCGTGGGACGGACAGGGGCGGAGACCCAGTACTTC	CSVGRTGAETQYF
few	TRBV19	TRBJ1-5	TRBD1	TGTGCCAGTAGAGAGACAGGGATTAATCAGCCCCAGCATTTT	CASRETGINQPQHF
.	TRBV7-9	TRBJ1-5	TRBD1	TGTGCCAGCAGTCCACAGGGGGGAGGCAATCAGCCCCAGCATTTT	CASSPQGGGNQPQHF
.	TRBV11-2	TRBJ2-1	TRBD2	TGTGCCAGCAGCTTACTAGCGGCCGATGAGCAGTTCTTC	CASSLLAADEQFF
.	TRBV2	TRBJ2-1	TRBD2	TGTGCCAGCAGTGAACTCCTAGCGGGGGGTAGGGATGAGCAGTTCTTC	CASSELLAGGRDEQFF
.	TRBV5-6	TRBJ1-2	.	TGTGCCAGCAGCTCCCTAGCGGGGCGAAACTATGGCTACACCTTC	CASSSLAGRNYGYTF
many	TRBV6-1	TRBJ2-1	.	TGTGCCAGCAGTGAACAGATCTATGAGCAGTTCTTC	CASSEQIYEQFF
many	TRBV12-3/TRBV12-4	TRBJ2-5	.	TGTGCCAGCAGCCCTGAGGAGACCCAGTACTTC	CASSPEETQYF
.	TRBV20-1	TRBJ2-1	TRBD2	TGCAGTGCTAGGGGGGGCAGCGGGAGTTCCATAAGAGAGCAGTTCTTC	CSARGGSGSSIREQFF
many	TRBV7-8	TRBJ1-1	TRBD1	TGTGCCAGCAGCTTAACTTCACCAGGGGGCACTGAAGCTTTCTTT	CASSLTSPGGTEAFF
.	TRBV7-9	TRBJ2-7	TRBD1	TGTGCCAGCAGCTTACAGGGGGATCACGAGCAGTACTTC	CASSLQGDHEQYF
many	TRBV5-6	TRBJ1-1	TRBD1	TGTGCCAGCAGCAAGGACAGGGTCTCCACTGAAGCTTTCTTT	CASSKDRVSTEAFF
.	TRBV7-4	TRBJ2-6	TRBD1	TGTGCCAGCAGCTCCCAGGGGGCTAGCTCTGGGGCCAACGTCCTGACTTTC	CASSSQGASSGANVLTF
.	TRBV20-1	TRBJ2-7	TRBD2	TGCAGTGCTCGGACTAGCGGGAGATACGAGCAGTACTTC	CSARTSGRYEQYF
few	TRBV23-1	TRBJ2-3	TRBD2	TGCGCCAGCAGTCCCGGGGGGGGGGGGCCACCGGATACGCAGTATTTT	CASSPGGGGPPDTQYF
.	TRBV7-2	TRBJ2-7	TRBD1	TGTGCCAGCAGCAGAGATCCGAACAGGGGCTCCTACGAGCAGTACTTC	CASSRDPNRGSYEQYF
few	TRBV24-1	TRBJ2-3	TRBD1	TGTGCCACCAGTGACTTGTCGGACAGGCCTAGCACAGATACGCAGTATTTT	CATSDLSDRPSTDTQYF
.	TRBV29-1	TRBJ1-5	TRBD1	TGCAGCGTTGCTTCGGGACAGGGGGCTCGAGATCAGCCCCAGCATTTT	CSVASGQGARDQPQHF
many	TRBV7-2	TRBJ1-2	TRBD1	TGTGCCAGCAGCAATCAACAGGGGGCGGATGGCTACACCTTC	CASSNQQGADGYTF
.	TRBV6-1	TRBJ2-1	.	TGTGCCAGCAGTGAGAGGCAGGGGAGACTAAACGAGCAGTTCTTC	CASSERQGRLNEQFF
.	TRBV28	TRBJ1-1	.	TGTGCCAGCAGTTCTCACGGGATTATGGGGAACACTGAAGCTTTCTTT	CASSSHGIMGNTEAFF
.	TRBV6-4	TRBJ2-6	.	TGTGCCAGCACCCCCACCCCCCCGCCTGGGGCCAACGTCCTGACTTTC	CASTPTPPPGANVLTF
.	TRBV6-5	TRBJ1-5	.	TGTGCCAGCAGTTACAGCGGGGTGGATCAGCCCCAGCATTTT	CASSYSGVDQPQHF
many	TRBV7-2	TRBJ2-5	.	TGTGCCAGCAGCCAAGTAGCTAGCCGAGAGACCCAGTACTTC	CASSQVASRETQYF
.	TRBV29-1	TRBJ2-2	.	TGCAGCGTCGGGACAAAAAAGAACACCGGGGAGCTGTTTTTT	CSVGTKKNTGELFF
few	TRBV7-2	TRBJ2-7	.	TGTGCCAGCAGCTTAGCTTTCGGGGGTCTCTACGAGCAGTACTTC	CASSLAFGGLYEQYF
.	TRBV12-3/TRBV12-4	TRBJ2-2	.	TGTGCCAGCAGTTTACTCCAGGGCGGGGAGCTGTTTTTT	CASSLLQGGELFF
few	TRBV12-3/TRBV12-4	TRBJ2-1	TRBD2	TGTGCCAGCAGTTTTGGCGGGAGCAAGCAGGGTGAGCAGTTCTTC	CASSFGGSKQGEQFF
few	TRBV28	TRBJ2-5	TRBD1	TGTGCCAGCAGTTTTTGGACAGGGGCCCGAGAGACCCAGTACTTC	CASSFWTGARETQYF
.	TRBV28	TRBJ2-3	.	TGTGCCAGCAGTCCCATCGGGACACTCTTCACAGATACGCAGTATTTT	CASSPIGTLFTDTQYF
many	TRBV7-2	TRBJ1-1	TRBD1	TGTGCCAGCAGCCGACTAGGGGGCGCATTGAACACTGAAGCTTTCTTT	CASSRLGGALNTEAFF
many	TRBV19	TRBJ1-4	.	TGTGCCAGTCGGCGGGGCCATAATGAAAAACTGTTTTTT	CASRRGHNEKLFF
.	TRBV28	TRBJ2-7	.	TGTGCCAGCAGTTTATACTTCCAGGGGGGTAGCGAGCAGTACTTC	CASSLYFQGGSEQYF
many	TRBV7-2	TRBJ2-5	.	TGTGCCAGCAGCTTAAACAAGGGGTCACAAGAGACCCAGTACTTC	CASSLNKGSQETQYF